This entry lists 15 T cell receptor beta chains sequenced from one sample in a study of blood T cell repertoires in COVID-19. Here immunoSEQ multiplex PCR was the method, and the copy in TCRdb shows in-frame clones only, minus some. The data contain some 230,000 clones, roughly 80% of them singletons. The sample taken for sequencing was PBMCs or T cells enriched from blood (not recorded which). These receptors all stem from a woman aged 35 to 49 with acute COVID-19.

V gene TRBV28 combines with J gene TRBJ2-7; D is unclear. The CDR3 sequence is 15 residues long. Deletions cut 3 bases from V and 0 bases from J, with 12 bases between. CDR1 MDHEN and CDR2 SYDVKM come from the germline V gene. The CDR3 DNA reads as TGTGCCAGCAGTTTCCGGAGTGGCAACTCCTACGAGCAGTACTTC. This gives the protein CASSFRSGNSYEQYF.

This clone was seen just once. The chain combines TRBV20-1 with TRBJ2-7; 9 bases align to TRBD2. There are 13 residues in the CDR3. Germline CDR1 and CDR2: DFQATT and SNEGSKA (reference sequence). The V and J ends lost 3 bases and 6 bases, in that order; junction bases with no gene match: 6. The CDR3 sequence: CSASSREGREQYF. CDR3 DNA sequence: TGCAGTGCTAGTTCGCGGGAGGGTCGCGAGCAGTACTTC.

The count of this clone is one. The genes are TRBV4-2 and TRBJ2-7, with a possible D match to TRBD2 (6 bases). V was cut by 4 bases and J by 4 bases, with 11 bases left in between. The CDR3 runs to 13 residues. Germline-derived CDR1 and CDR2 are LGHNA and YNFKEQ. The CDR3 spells CASSRGLIYEQYF. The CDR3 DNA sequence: TGTGCCAGCAGCCGTGGACTAATATACGAGCAGTACTTC.

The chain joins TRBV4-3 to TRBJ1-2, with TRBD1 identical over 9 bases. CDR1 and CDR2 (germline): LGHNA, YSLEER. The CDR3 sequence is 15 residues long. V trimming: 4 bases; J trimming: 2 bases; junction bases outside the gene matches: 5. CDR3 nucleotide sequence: TGCGCCAGCAGCCCCTCCGGGACAGGGAACTATGGCTACACCTTC. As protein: CASSPSGTGNYGYTF.

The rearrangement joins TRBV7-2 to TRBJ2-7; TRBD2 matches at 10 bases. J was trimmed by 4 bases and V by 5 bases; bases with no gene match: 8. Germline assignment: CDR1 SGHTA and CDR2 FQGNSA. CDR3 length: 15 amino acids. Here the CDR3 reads CASSPAASGSYEQYF. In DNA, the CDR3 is TGTGCCAGCAGCCCAGCGGCTAGCGGGAGTTACGAGCAGTACTTC. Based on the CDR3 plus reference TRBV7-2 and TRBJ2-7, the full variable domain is GAGVSQSPSNKVTEKGKDVELRCDPISGHTALYWYRQSLGQGLEFLIYFQGNSAPDKSGLPSDRFSAERTGGSVSTLTIQRTQQEDSAVYLCASSPAASGSYEQYFGPGTRLTVT.

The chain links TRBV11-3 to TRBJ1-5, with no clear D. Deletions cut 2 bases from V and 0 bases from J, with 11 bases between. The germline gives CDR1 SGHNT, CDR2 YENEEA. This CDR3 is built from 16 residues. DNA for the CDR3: TGTGCCAGCAGCTTAAACGGTTTCCTTAGCAATCAGCCCCAGCATTTT. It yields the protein CASSLNGFLSNQPQHF.

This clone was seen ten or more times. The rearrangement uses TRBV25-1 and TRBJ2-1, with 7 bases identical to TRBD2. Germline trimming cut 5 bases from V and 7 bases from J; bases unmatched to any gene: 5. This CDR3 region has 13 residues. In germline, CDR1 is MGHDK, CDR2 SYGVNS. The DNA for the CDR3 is TGTGCCAGCAGTTCGAGGCGGGGGAATGAGCAGTTCTTC. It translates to CASSSRRGNEQFF.

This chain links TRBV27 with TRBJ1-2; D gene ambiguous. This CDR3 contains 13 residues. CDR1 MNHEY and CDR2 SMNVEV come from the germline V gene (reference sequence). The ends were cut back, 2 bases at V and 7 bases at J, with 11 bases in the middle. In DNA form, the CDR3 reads TGTGCCAGCAGTTTAAGCGGAGTTTCTGGCTACACCTTC. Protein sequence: CASSLSGVSGYTF.

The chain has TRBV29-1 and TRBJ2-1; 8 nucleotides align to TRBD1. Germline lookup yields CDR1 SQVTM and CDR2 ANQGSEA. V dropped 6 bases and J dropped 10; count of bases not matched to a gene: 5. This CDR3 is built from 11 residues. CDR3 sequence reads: CSVGQGVEQFF. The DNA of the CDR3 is TGCAGCGTAGGACAGGGCGTGGAGCAGTTCTTC.

The CDR3 region has the DNA TGCGCCAGCAGCCAAGCTCTAGCCTCTAACACAGATACGCAGTATTTT. It codes for CASSQALASNTDTQYF. The chain uses TRBV4-3 and TRBJ2-3, with D possibly TRBD2 on 5 matching bases. Germline lookup yields CDR1 LGHNA and CDR2 YSLEER. This CDR3 contains 16 residues. Trimming stripped 1 base from V and 2 bases from J, with 13 bases between.

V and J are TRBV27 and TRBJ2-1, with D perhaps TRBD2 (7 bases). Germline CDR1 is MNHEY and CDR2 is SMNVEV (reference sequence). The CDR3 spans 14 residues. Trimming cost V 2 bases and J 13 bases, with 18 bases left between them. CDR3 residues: CASSLKGGGLGQFF. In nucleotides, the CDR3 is TGTGCCAGCAGTTTAAAAGGGGGGGGCCTAGGACAGTTCTTC.

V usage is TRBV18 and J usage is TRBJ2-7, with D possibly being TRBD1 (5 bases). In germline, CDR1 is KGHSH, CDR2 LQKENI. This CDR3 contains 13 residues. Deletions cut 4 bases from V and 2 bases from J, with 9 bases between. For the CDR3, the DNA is TGTGCCAGCTCACGGACATCTACCTACGAGCAGTACTTC. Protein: CASSRTSTYEQYF.

CDR3 amino acids: CASSPREGDNQPQHF. CDR3 nucleotide sequence: TGTGCCAGCTCACCAAGGGAAGGGGATAATCAGCCCCAGCATTTT. The chain joins TRBV18 to TRBJ1-5; D perhaps matches TRBD1 (5 bases). The V gene's germline CDR1 is KGHSH and CDR2 LQKENI. The CDR3 runs 15 residues. Trimming took off 2 bases at V and 4 bases at J, with 12 bases between the two ends.

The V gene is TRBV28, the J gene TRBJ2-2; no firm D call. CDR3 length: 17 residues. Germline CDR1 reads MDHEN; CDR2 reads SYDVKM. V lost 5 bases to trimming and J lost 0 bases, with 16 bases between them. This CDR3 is CASSDETLITNTGELFF. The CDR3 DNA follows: TGTGCCAGCAGTGACGAGACTTTAATTACGAACACCGGGGAGCTGTTTTTT.

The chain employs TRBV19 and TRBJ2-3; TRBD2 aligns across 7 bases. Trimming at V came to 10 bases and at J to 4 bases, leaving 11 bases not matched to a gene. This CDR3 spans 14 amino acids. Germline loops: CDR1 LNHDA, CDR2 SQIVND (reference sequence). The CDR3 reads CATSWGGSADTQYF. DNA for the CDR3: TGTGCCACCTCCTGGGGCGGGAGTGCAGATACGCAGTATTTT.